This paragraph covers one T cell receptor (beta chain) sequence. It has no known antigen specificity. One base away there is no much larger clone; base qualities are not given. The donors were 40 or so Caucasian individuals from Russia, aged roughly 6 to 100 years, who were systemically healthy. Approximately 10 milliliters of peripheral blood were collected from each donor into EDTA-treated Vacutainer tubes. PBMCs were isolated by Ficoll-Paque density-gradient centrifugation, with at least 7 million obtained per sample. Total RNA was extracted from PBMCs with Trizol reagent, with at least 5 micrograms obtained per sample. The percentages of naive CD45RAhigh/CD27high T cells were determined by flow cytometry on a PBMC aliquot from every donor. This record belongs to a study of blood T cells in healthy people across ages (dated by TCRdb to about 2015). Background on the whole study: In model experiments, template switching captured roughly one uniquely barcoded TCR beta cDNA molecule for every two T cells. To avoid experimental bias, donors of different ages were spread randomly across the sequencing lanes. Age-related changes in TCR beta repertoire diversity were measured in the study by deep sequencing normalized with unique cDNA molecular identifiers. The donors were split into four age groups: young (average about 15 years), middle-aged (nearly 40), aged (over 55) and long-lived (roughly 88). The study analyzed two additional independent replicas of 1 million unique cDNA reads from the same blood draw for two donors, one aged 18 to 29 and one aged 80 or older.

CDR3 length: 13 amino acids, cysteine to phenylalanine. The only DNA kept is the CDR3, 39 bases in frame from the first base. Trimming costs V 3 bases and J 4 bases, and their ends lie 4 bases apart. CDR1 and CDR2 (LGHDT, YNNKEL) derive from the germline V gene (reference sequence). Findings and caveats that apply to the study as a whole: Estimates of total diversity based on one million sequenced T cells were considered lower bounds and underestimates. Compared with the aged group, the long-lived group had more naive CD4+ T cells, fewer expanded clones and increased TCR diversity, a pattern suggesting age selection. Since profiling was done on bulk unsorted PBMCs, naive and antigen-experienced compartments could not be conclusively compared. Donor CMV infection status was unknown, potentially confounding age-related changes in expanded clonotypes. The percentage of naive T cells measured by flow cytometry correlated strongly with observed TCR beta diversity. Observed TCR beta diversity per million T cells fell roughly linearly with age, and a significant reduction was already apparent by age roughly 40.

Receptor libraries were prepared by 5' RACE. TCRdb names Illumina HiSeq 2500 as the instrument used. The second PCR ran for about 7 to 11 cycles and used a J-beta primer mix along with a sample-barcoded 5' primer. A unique molecular identifier was introduced onto each TCR beta cDNA molecule by a template-switch 5' adaptor carrying 12 random nucleotides. At least 2.5 million CDR3-containing paired-end reads were obtained from each sample. First-strand cDNA was synthesized from all RNA with the Mint cDNA synthesis kit, primed by a TRBC-specific oligonucleotide. After uracil-DNA glycosylase treatment, a first 18-cycle PCR used universal primers M1SS and BC2_uni_R on all cDNA. The paper's data handling went like this. For normalization, 1 million high-quality reads, each with a distinct molecular identifier, were randomly selected from each sample. Instead of being binned into consensus sequences, reads with shared molecular identifiers were discarded. MiTCR, run with a Q25 quality threshold and the strictest error-elimination algorithm, handled CDR3 identification, clonotype clustering and error correction. A nonparametric unseen species model with Euler transformation was used to estimate lower-bound total TCR beta diversity. In TCRdb, the public reads were trimmed at Q25 with fastp and aligned with MiXCR, with productive beta chains retained. Every entry covers one CDR3 protein and lists the most common genes and DNA from its rows. These V and J calls rely on TCRdb rather than the paper's analysis. For this sample there are 600,000 to 650,000 distinct CDR3 sequences; roughly 50% appear just once. 30% to 40% of the sample comes from the top ten.

Sequenced material: blood. Recombination linked TRBV3-1 to TRBJ2-6; there is no confident call for the D gene. This TCR was recovered from a man aged 55 to 70 in good health. In nucleotide form, the sequence is TGTGCCAGCAGCCAGCGGGGGGCCAACGTCCTGACTTTC. The resulting protein is CASSQRGANVLTF.